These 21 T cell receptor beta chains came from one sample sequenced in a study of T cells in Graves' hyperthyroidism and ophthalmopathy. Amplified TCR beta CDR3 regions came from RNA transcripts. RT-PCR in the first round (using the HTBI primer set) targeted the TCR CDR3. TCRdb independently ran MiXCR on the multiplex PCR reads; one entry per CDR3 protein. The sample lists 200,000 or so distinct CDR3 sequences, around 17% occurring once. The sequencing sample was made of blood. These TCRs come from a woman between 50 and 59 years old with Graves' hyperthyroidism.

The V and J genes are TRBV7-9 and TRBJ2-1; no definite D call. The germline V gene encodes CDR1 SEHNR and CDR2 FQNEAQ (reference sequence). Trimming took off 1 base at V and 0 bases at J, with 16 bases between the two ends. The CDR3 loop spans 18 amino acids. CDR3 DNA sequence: TGTGCCAGCAGCTTAGTCCGGTCAGATAGACCCTCCTACAATGAGCAGTTCTTC. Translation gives CASSLVRSDRPSYNEQFF.

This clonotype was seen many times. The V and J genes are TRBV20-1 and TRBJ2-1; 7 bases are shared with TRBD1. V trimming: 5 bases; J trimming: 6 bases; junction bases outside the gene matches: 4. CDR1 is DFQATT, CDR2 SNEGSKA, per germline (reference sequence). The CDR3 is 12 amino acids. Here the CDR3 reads CSAVQGFNEQFF. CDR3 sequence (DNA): TGCAGTGCTGTACAGGGGTTCAATGAGCAGTTCTTC.

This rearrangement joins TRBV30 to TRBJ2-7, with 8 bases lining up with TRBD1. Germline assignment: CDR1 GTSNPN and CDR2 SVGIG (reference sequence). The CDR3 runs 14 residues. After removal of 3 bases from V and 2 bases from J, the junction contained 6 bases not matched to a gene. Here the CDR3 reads CAWSQGTGTYEQYF. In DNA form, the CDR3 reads TGTGCCTGGAGCCAAGGGACAGGTACCTACGAGCAGTACTTC.

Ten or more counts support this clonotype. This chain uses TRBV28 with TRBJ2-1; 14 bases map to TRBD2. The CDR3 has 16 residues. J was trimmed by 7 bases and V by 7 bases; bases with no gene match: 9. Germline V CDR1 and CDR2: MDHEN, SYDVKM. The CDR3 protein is CASTLPGLAGVNEQFF. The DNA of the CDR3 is TGTGCCAGCACCCTACCGGGACTAGCGGGAGTAAATGAGCAGTTCTTC.

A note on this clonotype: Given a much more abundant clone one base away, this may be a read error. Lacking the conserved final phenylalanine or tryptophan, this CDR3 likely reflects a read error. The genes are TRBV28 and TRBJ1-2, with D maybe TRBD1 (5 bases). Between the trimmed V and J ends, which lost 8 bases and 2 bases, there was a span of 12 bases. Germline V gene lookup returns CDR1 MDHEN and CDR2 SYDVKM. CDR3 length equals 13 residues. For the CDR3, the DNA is TGTGCCAGCCGAATTAGGACAAACTATGGCTACACCCTC. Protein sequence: CASRIRTNYGYTL.

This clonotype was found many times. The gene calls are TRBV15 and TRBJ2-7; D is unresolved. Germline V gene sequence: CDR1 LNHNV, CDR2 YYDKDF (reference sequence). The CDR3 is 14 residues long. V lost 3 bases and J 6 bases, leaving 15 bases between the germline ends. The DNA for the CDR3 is TGTGCCACCAGCAGTTCTCGTGCCGTCTCCGAGCAGTACTTC. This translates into CATSSSRAVSEQYF.

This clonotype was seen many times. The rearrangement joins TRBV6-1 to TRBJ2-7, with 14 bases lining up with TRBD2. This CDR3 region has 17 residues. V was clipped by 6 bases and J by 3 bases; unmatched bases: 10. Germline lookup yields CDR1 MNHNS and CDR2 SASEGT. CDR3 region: CASRLGTSGRGNYEQYF. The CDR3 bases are TGTGCCAGCAGGCTAGGGACTAGCGGGAGAGGTAACTACGAGCAGTACTTC.

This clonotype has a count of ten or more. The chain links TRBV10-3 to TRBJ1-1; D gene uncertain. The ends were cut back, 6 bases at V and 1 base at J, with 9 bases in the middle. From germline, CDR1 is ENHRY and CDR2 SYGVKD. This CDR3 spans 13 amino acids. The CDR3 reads CAIRYDQNTEAFF. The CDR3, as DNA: TGTGCCATCAGATACGACCAGAACACTGAAGCTTTCTTT.

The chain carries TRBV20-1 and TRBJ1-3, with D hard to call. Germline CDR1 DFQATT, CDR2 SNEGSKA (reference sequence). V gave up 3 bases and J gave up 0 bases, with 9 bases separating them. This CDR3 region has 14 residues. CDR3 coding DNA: TGCAGTGCTAGTTTGGTCATCTCTGGAAACACCATATATTTT. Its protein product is CSASLVISGNTIYF.

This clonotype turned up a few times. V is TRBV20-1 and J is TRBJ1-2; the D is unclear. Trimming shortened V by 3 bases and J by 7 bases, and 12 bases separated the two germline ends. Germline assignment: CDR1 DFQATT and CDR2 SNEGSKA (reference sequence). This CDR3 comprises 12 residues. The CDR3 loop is CSASPRRSGYTF. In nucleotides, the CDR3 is TGCAGTGCTAGCCCCCGGCGGAGTGGCTACACCTTC.

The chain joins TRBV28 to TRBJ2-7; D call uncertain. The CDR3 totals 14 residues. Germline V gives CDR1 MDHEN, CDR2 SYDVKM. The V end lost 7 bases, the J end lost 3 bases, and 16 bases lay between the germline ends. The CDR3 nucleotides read TGTGCCAGCACCTTAACTATAACCGGCTACGAGCAGTACTTC. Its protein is CASTLTITGYEQYF.

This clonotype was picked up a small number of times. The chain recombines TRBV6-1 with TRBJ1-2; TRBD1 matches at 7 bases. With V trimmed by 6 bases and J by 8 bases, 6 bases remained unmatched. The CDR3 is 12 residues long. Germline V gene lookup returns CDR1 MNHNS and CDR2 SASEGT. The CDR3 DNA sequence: TGTGCCAGCAGGAAGGGGGCGGAAGGCTACACCTTC. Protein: CASRKGAEGYTF.

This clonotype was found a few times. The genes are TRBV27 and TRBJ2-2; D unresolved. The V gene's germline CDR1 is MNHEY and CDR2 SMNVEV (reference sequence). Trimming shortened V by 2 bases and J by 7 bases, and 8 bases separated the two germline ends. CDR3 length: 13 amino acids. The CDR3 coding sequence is TGTGCCAGCAGTTTAGTAGTTGGCGGGGAGCTGTTTTTT. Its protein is CASSLVVGGELFF.

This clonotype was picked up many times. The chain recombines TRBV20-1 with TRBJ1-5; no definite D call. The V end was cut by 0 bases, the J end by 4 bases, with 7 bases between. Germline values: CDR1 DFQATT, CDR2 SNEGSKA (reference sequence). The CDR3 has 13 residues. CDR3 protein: CSARDLRNQPQHF. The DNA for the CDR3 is TGCAGTGCTAGAGATCTCAGAAATCAGCCCCAGCATTTT.

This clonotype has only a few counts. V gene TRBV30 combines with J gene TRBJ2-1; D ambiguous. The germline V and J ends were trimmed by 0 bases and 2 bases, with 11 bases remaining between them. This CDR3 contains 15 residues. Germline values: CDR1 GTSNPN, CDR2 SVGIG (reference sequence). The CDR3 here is CAWSVKGYTYNEQFF. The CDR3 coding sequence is TGTGCCTGGAGTGTGAAGGGCTATACCTACAATGAGCAGTTCTTC.

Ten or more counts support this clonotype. The CDR3 coding sequence is TGTGCCAGCAGCTTAGAGGGGAGGGGGACTGAGCAGTTCTTC. It yields the protein CASSLEGRGTEQFF. The chain is built from TRBV11-2 and TRBJ2-1, with D tentatively TRBD2 (7 bases). The V and J ends lost 0 bases and 9 bases respectively, with 12 bases between them. The CDR3 spans 14 residues. Germline V gene data show CDR1 as SGHAT and CDR2 as FQNNGV.

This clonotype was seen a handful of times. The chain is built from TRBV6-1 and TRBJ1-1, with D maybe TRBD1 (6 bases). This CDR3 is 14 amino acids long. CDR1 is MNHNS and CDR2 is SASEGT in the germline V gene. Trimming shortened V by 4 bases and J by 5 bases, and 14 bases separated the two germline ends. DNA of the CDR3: TGTGCCAGCAGTGGGTCGGGAGGGGGGACTGAAGCTTTCTTT. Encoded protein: CASSGSGGGTEAFF.

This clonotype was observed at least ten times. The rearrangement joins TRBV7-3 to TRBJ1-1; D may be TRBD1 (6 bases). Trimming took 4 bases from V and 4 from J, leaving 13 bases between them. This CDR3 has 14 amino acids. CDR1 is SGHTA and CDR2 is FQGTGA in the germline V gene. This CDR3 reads CASSSRGSGTEAFF. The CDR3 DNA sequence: TGTGCCAGCAGCTCCAGGGGTTCCGGCACTGAAGCTTTCTTT.

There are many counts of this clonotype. The CDR3 loop reads CASSRGLAGGPWQETQYF. The CDR3, as DNA: TGTGCCAGCAGCCGAGGACTAGCGGGAGGGCCGTGGCAAGAGACCCAGTACTTC. The chain joins TRBV7-9 to TRBJ2-5; 15 positions match TRBD2. V trimming: 5 bases; J trimming: 2 bases; junction bases outside the gene matches: 9. Germline V CDR1 and CDR2: SEHNR, FQNEAQ (reference sequence). The CDR3 is 18 amino acids. Combining the CDR3 with reference TRBV7-9 and TRBJ2-5 gives the whole variable domain DTGVSQNPRHKITKRGQNVTFRCDPISEHNRLYWYRQTLGQGPEFLTYFQNEAQLEKSRLLSDRFSAERPKGSFSTLEIQRTEQGDSAMYLCASSRGLAGGPWQETQYFGPGTRLLVL.

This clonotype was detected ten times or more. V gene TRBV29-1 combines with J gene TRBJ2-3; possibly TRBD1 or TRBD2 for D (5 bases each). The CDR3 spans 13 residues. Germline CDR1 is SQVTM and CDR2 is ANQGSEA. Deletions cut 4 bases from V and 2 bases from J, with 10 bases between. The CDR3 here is CSVGQGPTDTQYF. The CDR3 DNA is TGCAGCGTTGGCCAGGGACCCACAGATACGCAGTATTTT.

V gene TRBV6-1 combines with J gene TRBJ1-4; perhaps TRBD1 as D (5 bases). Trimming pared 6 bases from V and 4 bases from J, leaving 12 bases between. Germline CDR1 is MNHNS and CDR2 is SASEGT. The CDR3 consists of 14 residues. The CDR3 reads CASRSTVGNEKLFF. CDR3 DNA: TGTGCCAGCAGGTCGACAGTAGGTAATGAAAAACTGTTTTTT.